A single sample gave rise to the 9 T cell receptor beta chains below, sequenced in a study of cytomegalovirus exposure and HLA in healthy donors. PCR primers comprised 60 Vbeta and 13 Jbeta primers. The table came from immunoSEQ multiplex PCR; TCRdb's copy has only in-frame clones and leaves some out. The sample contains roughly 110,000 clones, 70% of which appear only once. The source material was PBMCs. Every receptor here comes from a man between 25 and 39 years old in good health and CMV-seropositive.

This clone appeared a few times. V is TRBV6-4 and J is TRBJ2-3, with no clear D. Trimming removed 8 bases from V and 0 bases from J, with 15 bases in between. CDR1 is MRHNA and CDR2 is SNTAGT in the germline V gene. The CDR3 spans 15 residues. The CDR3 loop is CASSISSSSTDTQYF. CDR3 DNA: TGTGCCAGCTCTATTAGTAGCTCTAGCACAGATACGCAGTATTTT.

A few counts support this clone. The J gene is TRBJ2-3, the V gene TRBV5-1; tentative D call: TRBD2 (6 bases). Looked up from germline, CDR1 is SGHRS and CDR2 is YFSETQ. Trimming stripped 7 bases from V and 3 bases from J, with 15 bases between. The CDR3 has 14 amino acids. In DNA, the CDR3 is TGCGCCAGCGGGTCGGGGGACGGGACAGATACGCAGTATTTT. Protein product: CASGSGDGTDTQYF. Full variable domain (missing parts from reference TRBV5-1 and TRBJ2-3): KAGVTQTPRYLIKTRGQQVTLSCSPISGHRSVSWYQQTPGQGLQFLFEYFSETQRNKGNFPGRFSGRQFSNSRSEMNVSTLELGDSALYLCASGSGDGTDTQYFGPGTRLTVL.

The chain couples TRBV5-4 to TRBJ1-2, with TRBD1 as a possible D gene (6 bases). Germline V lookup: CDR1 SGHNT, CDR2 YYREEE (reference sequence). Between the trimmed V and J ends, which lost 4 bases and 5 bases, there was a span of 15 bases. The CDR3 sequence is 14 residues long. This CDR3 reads CASSGGVALYGYTF. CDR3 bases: TGTGCCAGCAGCGGGGGCGTTGCCCTTTATGGCTACACCTTC. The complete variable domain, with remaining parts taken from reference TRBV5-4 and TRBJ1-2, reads ETGVTQSPTHLIKTRGQQVTLRCSSQSGHNTVSWYQQALGQGPQFIFQYYREEENGRGNFPPRFSGLQFPNYSSELNVNALELDDSALYLCASSGGVALYGYTFGSGTRLTVV.

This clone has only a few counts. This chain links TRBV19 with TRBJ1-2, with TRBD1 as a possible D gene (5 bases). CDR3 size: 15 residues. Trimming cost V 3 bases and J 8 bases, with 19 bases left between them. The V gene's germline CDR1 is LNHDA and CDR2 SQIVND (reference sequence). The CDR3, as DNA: TGTGCCAGTAGTATCGCCCCCAGGGCCGGTTGGGGCTACACCTTC. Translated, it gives CASSIAPRAGWGYTF.

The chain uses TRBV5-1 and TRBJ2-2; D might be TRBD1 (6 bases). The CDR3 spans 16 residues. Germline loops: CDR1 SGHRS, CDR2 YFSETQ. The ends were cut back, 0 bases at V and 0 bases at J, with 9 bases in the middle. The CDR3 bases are TGCGCCAGCAGCTTGGGTCAGGGGTCGAACACCGGGGAGCTGTTTTTT. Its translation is CASSLGQGSNTGELFF. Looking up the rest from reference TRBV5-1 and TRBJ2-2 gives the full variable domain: KAGVTQTPRYLIKTRGQQVTLSCSPISGHRSVSWYQQTPGQGLQFLFEYFSETQRNKGNFPGRFSGRQFSNSRSEMNVSTLELGDSALYLCASSLGQGSNTGELFFGEGSRLTVL.

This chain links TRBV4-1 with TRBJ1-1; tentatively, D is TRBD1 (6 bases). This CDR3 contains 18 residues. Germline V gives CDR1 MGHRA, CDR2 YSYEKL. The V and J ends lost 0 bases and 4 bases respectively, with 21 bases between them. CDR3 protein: CASSQDRGGGYSGTEAFF. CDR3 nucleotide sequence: TGCGCCAGCAGCCAAGATCGAGGGGGGGGGTATAGCGGCACTGAAGCTTTCTTT.

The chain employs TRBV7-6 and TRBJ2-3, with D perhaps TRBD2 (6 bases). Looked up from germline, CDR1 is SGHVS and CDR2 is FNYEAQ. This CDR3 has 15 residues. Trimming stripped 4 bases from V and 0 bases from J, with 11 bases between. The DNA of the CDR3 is TGTGCCAGCAGCTCCGGGACTCTTAGCACAGATACGCAGTATTTT. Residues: CASSSGTLSTDTQYF.

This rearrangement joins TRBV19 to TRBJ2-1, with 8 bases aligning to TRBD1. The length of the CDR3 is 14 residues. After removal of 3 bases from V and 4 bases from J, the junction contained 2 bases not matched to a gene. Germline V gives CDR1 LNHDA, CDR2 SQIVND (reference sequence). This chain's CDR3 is CASSMGQVYNEQFF. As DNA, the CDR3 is TGTGCCAGTAGTATGGGACAGGTTTACAATGAGCAGTTCTTC.

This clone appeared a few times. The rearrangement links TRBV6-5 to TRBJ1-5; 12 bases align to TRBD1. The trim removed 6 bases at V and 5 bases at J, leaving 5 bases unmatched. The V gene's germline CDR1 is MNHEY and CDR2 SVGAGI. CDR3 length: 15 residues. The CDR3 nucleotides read TGTGCCAGCAGGACCGGGACAGGGGGCGATCAGCCCCAGCATTTT. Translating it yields CASRTGTGGDQPQHF.